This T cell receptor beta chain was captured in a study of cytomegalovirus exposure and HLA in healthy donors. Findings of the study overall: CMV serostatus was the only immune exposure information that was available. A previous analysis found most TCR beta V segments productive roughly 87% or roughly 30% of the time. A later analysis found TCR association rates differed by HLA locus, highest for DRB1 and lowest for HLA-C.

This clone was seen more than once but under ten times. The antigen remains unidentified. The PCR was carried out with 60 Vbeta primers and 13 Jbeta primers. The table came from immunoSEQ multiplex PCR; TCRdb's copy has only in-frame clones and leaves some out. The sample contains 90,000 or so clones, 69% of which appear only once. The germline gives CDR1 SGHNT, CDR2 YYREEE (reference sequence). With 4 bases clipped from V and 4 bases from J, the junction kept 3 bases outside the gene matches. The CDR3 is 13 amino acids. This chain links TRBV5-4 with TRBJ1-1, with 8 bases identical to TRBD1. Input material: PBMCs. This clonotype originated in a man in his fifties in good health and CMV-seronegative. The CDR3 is CASSHGTGTEAFF. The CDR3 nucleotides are TGTGCCAGCAGCCACGGGACAGGCACTGAAGCTTTCTTT.